This is a list of T cell receptor beta chains from one sample in a study of CXCR3-negative and CXCR3-positive naive CD8 T cells. Following a re-call of the 5' RACE reads, TCRdb has one entry per CDR3 protein and lacks DNA. Here the sample table reports fewer than 140,000 distinct CDR3 sequences. Material: naive CXCR3+ CD8+ T cells from blood. These receptors were taken from a human donor in good health. Some clones in this sample may be carry-over from other donors' samples. Both conserved end residues are part of each CDR3.

J,V,CDR3
TRBJ2-7,TRBV14,CASSQASGGFYEQYF
TRBJ2-7,TRBV29-1,CSVEATGYEQYF
TRBJ2-2,TRBV29-1,CSVEVVSGTGQNTGELFF
TRBJ2-7,TRBV13,CASSRTGQGVYEQYF
TRBJ2-1,TRBV27,CASRILTGDNEQFF
TRBJ2-2,TRBV6-5,CASTPDDPTGELFF
TRBJ2-5,TRBV5-1,CASSETGLGVQETQYF
TRBJ2-3,TRBV7-9,CASSLRDFTDTQYF
TRBJ1-1,TRBV6-6,CASSYPTGGSNTEAFF
TRBJ1-2,TRBV7-2,CASSPSLGMDYGYTF
TRBJ1-2,TRBV7-9,CASSFADNYGYTF
TRBJ1-2,TRBV7-9,CASSLGGSQEGNYGYTF
TRBJ1-1,TRBV7-9,CASSPGREAFF
TRBJ2-7,TRBV9,CASSVGPSGISYEQYF
TRBJ2-7,TRBV20-1,CSAPEKSGWSYEQYF
TRBJ2-3,TRBV5-1,CASSLVLTDTQYF
TRBJ2-7,TRBV5-1,CASSLGSGGTYEQYF
TRBJ1-1,TRBV29-1,CSVEDAGGAFF
TRBJ2-3,TRBV4-3,CASSQRPLTDTQYF
TRBJ1-1,TRBV11-2,CASSLTKSSFTEAFF
TRBJ2-1,TRBV21-1,CASSKTSGRGSYNEQFF
TRBJ2-7,TRBV4-3,CASSQELGSYEQYF
TRBJ2-5,TRBV12-5,CASGPSGAYQETQYF
TRBJ2-5,TRBV2,CASLAQTLIGETQYF